This T cell receptor (beta chain) was recovered during a study of shared clonotypes between healthy human individuals. Some clones are missing from TCRdb's copy, which holds only in-frame ones; the method was immunoSEQ multiplex PCR. Of over a million clones in the sample, around 74% were seen once. Germline loops: CDR1 SEHNR, CDR2 FQNEAQ (reference sequence). V dropped 5 bases and J dropped 8; count of bases not matched to a gene: 18. CDR3 size: 17 residues. The sequenced material came from memory CD4+ T cells sorted from blood. Subset noted: CD45RA-negative fraction. The sequence came from a man younger than 35 in good health. This chain uses TRBV7-9 with TRBJ2-1, with TRBD2 identical over 7 bases. The CDR3 nucleotides are TGTGCCAGCAGCGCAATAGCCCTAGCGGTTGGAAAGGATGAGCAGTTCTTC. Translated, it gives CASSAIALAVGKDEQFF.